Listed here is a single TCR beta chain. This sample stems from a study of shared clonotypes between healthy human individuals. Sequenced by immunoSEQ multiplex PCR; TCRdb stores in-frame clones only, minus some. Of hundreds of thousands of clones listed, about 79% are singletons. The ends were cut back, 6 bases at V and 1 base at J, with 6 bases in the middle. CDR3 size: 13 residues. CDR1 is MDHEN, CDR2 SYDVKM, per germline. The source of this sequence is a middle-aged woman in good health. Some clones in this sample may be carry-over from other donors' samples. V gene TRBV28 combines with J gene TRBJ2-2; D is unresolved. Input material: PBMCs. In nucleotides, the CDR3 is TGTGCCAGCAGAACCAGGAACACCGGGGAGCTGTTTTTT. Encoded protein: CASRTRNTGELFF.